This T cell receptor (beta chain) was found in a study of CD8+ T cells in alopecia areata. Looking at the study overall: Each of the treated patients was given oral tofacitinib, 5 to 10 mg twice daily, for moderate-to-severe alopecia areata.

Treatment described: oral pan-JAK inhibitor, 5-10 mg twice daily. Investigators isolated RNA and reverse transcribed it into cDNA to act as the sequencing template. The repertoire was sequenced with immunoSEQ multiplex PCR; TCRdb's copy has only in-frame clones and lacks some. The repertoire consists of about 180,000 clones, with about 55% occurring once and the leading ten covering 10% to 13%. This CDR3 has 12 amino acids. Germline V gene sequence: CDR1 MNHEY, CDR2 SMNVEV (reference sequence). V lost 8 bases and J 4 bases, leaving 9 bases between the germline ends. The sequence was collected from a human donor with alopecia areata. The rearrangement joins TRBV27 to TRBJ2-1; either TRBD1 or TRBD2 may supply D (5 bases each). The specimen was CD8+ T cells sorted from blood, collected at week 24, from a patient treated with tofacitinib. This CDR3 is CASQGRYNEQFF. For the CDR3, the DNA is TGTGCCAGCCAGGGACGGTACAATGAGCAGTTCTTC.